This T cell receptor (beta chain) was profiled in a study of shared clonotypes between healthy human individuals (dated by TCRdb to 2020 to 2022). About the study as a whole: A couple of women and a few men aged 18 to 49 years were included in the cohort. Per donor, three plates each were used for CD4 naive and CD4 memory, two for CD8 naive, and one for CD8 memory. The study deeply sequenced blood TCR repertoires of five healthy adults to estimate repertoire size and the extent of clonotype sharing between individuals. To increase sequencing depth and limit assay-specific biases, TCR repertoire library preparation and sequencing were carried out by different laboratories using diverse techniques. Per donor, leukapheresis produced somewhere between about 0.8 and 9.5 billion PBMCs. What the authors observed across the whole study: Roughly 5% of naive CD4, 3.5% of naive CD8, approximately 2.2% of memory CD4, and approximately 0.4% of memory CD8 clonotypes were shared across four donors. Based on pairwise subsampling, the degree of clonotype sharing among donors was expected to be affected by sequencing depth. Estimated clonotype richness was generally larger for naive than for memory subsets. Compared with non-shared clonotypes, the clonotypes found in all four sorted-subset donors had higher generation probabilities. Even with the large sequencing depth, rarefaction of the sorted-subset datasets indicated that sequencing was incomplete. Sampling was restricted to blood, and TCR repertoires in tissue are likely to differ from TCR repertoires in blood. Because the study included a small number of donors, the genetic and exposure-history diversity represented was limited.

CD8 naive samples were obtained by positive selection for CCR7 among CD45RO-negative cells, yielding a CD45RA+CCR7+ population from which TemRA cells were excluded. Donors were healthy HIV-negative adults with no recently reported acute infections or vaccinations. Only Caucasian adults living in Nashville, Tennessee, USA were represented among the donors. Blood was obtained by leukapheresis, after which PBMCs were separated by Ficoll-Histopaque density gradient centrifugation and cryopreserved in liquid nitrogen vapor phase. Purity and quantity of every magnetically sorted T cell population were checked by analytical flow cytometry. From each sorted fraction, genomic DNA was isolated and quantified by UV absorbance on a Nanodrop 2000c. Its CDR3 holds 15 amino acids, cysteine through phenylalanine. Here the CDR3 DNA is all that survives: 45 bases in frame from base 1. In the germline V gene (reference sequence), CDR1 corresponds to SEHNR and CDR2 to FQNEAQ. Trimmed from V: 5 bases; trimmed from J: 0 bases; junction bases lacking a gene match: 5.

In regard to this clone: The antigen this receptor binds is unknown. No base-level quality is on record; no much larger clone is a single base apart.

Using the deep immunoSEQ assay, TCR CDR3 regions were amplified from genomic DNA by multiplex PCR. For each cell subset, the extracted genomic DNA was distributed evenly across all wells of several immunoSEQ 96-well plates, and each plate served as one replicate. For sorted subsets, approximately 210 ng of genomic DNA, equivalent to around 29,000 T cell genomes, went into each replicate PCR. The purified libraries were quantified using a Qubit 3.0 fluorometer, sized with a Bioanalyzer 2100, and then quantified again using the KAPA Library Quantification kit. Each immunoSEQ 96-well plate was sequenced on its own single-read 150-cycle Illumina NextSeq 550 flow cell. The authors' analysis ran thus. The immunoSEQ output contained only junctional sequences without quality scores, so filtering could not match that applied to full-length reads. Sequences were annotated with PyIR, a Python wrapper for IgBLAST v1.9, using IMGT germline references to assign V/J genes and CDR3. Reads with weak V/J assignments (E-value above 1e-6), missing CDR3, stop codons, out-of-frame junctions, or ambiguous translated residues were removed. V3J clonotypes were defined as sequences sharing the same inferred V gene, J gene, and CDR3 amino acid sequence. Percentage overlap between repertoires was calculated by dividing the number of shared unique clonotypes by the size of the smaller repertoire. Richness of each repertoire was evaluated using RTK rarefaction, the Chao1 estimator, and Recon v2.1 estimates of unobserved clonotypes. Generation probabilities were computed with OLGA for all TCRbeta clonotypes obtained by the gDNA method from four donors. As stored in TCRdb, this immuneACCESS dataset retains in-frame rearrangements with V and J assigned. A fraction of the clones does not appear; measured against another copy, unresolved V genes explain less than half of the discrepancy, and the remainder lacks a known reason. D and trimming come from the DNA, and the V and J calls and clone size come from that table. In all, the sample holds some 2.1 million clones, and roughly 95% of those were seen once. The ten largest clones represent 1.5% to 2% of the sample.

The clonotype was recovered from a man between 18 and 35 years old in good health. Some clones in this sample may be carry-over from other donors' samples. The rearranged chain carries TRBV7-9 and TRBJ2-7; TRBD1 lines up with 9 middle nucleotides. Input material: naive CD8+ T cells from PBMCs. The sample's cell subset or site label is to be understood as: CD45RA+CCR7+. The CDR3 protein: CASSGGQGSSYEQYF. The sequenced DNA: TGTGCCAGCAGCGGGGGACAGGGCAGCTCCTACGAGCAGTACTTC.